These T cell receptor beta chains were read from a single sample in a study of T cell responses to AZD1222 COVID-19 vaccine. Some clones are missing from TCRdb's copy, which holds only in-frame ones; the method was immunoSEQ multiplex PCR. The table records some 110,000 clones, 80% to 90% of them present only once. The starting material was peripheral blood, obtained on day 0 of AZD1222 vaccination. The source is an adult in good health. Each CDR3 is given with its conserved first and last residue. A D gene is named only where the DNA matches it firmly. The size field is filled for only some rows; it gives once, few, many or a size class.

size,V,D,J,CDR3,DNA
NA,TRBV28,TRBD2,TRBJ2-3,CASGNGGEPQYF,TGTGCCAGCGGAAACGGGGGGGAGCCGCAGTATTTT
NA,TRBV6-1,TRBD1,TRBJ1-5,CASSEEGAGSNQPQHF,TGTGCCAGCAGTGAAGAGGGGGCAGGCAGCAATCAGCCCCAGCATTTT
NA,TRBV30,TRBD2,TRBJ2-5,CAWSGTSGGREGETQYF,TGTGCCTGGAGTGGGACTAGCGGGGGACGCGAAGGGGAGACCCAGTACTTC
NA,TRBV7-9,NA,TRBJ2-7,CASSLVGSSYEQYF,TGTGCCAGCAGCTTAGTCGGCAGTTCCTACGAGCAGTACTTC
NA,TRBV28,NA,TRBJ1-1,CASSQGPMNTEAFF,TGTGCCAGCAGTCAGGGACCCATGAACACTGAAGCTTTCTTT
NA,TRBV5-4,TRBD1,TRBJ2-5,CASSRTHRDRGKETQYF,TGTGCCAGCAGTCGTACCCACCGGGACAGGGGTAAAGAGACCCAGTACTTC
once,TRBV5-4,TRBD1,TRBJ1-2,CASSLQGAYGYTF,TGTGCCAGCAGCTTGCAGGGGGCCTATGGCTACACCTTC
NA,TRBV9,TRBD2,TRBJ2-1,CASSVSGRLSYNEQFF,TGTGCCAGCAGCGTTAGCGGGAGGCTCTCCTACAATGAGCAGTTCTTC
NA,TRBV9,NA,TRBJ2-3,CASSVGWTPYTDTQYF,TGTGCCAGCAGCGTAGGATGGACTCCTTACACAGATACGCAGTATTTT
NA,TRBV3-1/TRBV3-2,NA,TRBJ1-6,CASSPLHNQGGIGSPLHF,TGTGCCAGCAGCCCCCTCCACAACCAAGGGGGGATTGGTTCACCCCTCCACTTT
few,TRBV3-1/TRBV3-2,NA,TRBJ1-2,CASSQGGARKDGYTF,TGTGCCAGCAGCCAAGGGGGGGCTAGGAAGGATGGCTACACCTTC
once,TRBV6-1,NA,TRBJ2-5,CASSEMGGRSFKTQYF,TGTGCCAGCAGTGAAATGGGGGGGCGATCGTTTAAGACCCAGTACTTC
NA,TRBV24-1,TRBD2,TRBJ2-1,CATSDPFGTSGSSEQFF,TGTGCCACCAGTGATCCGTTCGGGACTAGCGGGAGTAGTGAGCAGTTCTTC
few,TRBV29-1,NA,TRBJ2-3,CSSWGTGTDTQYF,TGCAGCTCGTGGGGGACGGGCACAGATACGCAGTATTTT
NA,TRBV10-3,TRBD2,TRBJ2-1,CAISESGGDYNEQFF,TGTGCCATCAGTGAGTCGGGGGGGGACTACAATGAGCAGTTCTTC
NA,TRBV6-1,TRBD1,TRBJ1-2,CASSEGSRDRGGYGYTF,TGTGCCAGCAGTGAAGGGAGCCGGGACAGGGGGGGCTATGGCTACACCTTC
once,TRBV7-2,NA,TRBJ1-1,CASSFWGTEAFF,TGTGCCAGCAGCTTTTGGGGGACTGAAGCTTTCTTT
NA,TRBV29-1,NA,TRBJ2-7,CSVDGGDYEQYF,TGCAGCGTTGACGGAGGGGACTACGAGCAGTACTTC
NA,TRBV5-4,NA,TRBJ2-7,CASSLGDYEQYF,TGTGCCAGCAGCTTGGGAGACTACGAGCAGTACTTC
NA,TRBV5-4,NA,TRBJ1-3,CASSLGGTGNTIYF,TGTGCCAGCAGCTTGGGGGGGACTGGAAACACCATATATTTT
NA,TRBV30,TRBD1,TRBJ1-2,CAWSTLGQGYGYTF,TGTGCCTGGAGTACCCTGGGACAGGGATATGGCTACACCTTC
NA,TRBV6-2/TRBV6-3,NA,TRBJ2-5,CASSWAQETQYF,TGTGCCAGCAGTTGGGCCCAAGAGACCCAGTACTTC
once,TRBV28,NA,TRBJ1-4,CASTSPGHGEKLFF,TGTGCCAGCACCTCCCCGGGACATGGTGAAAAACTGTTTTTT
NA,TRBV28,NA,TRBJ2-7,CASSSPSSEWGQYF,TGTGCCAGCAGTTCACCGTCGAGCGAGTGGGGGCAGTACTTC
NA,TRBV20-1,NA,TRBJ2-7,CSARVNEQYF,TGCAGTGCTAGAGTAAACGAGCAGTACTTC
few,TRBV4-2,NA,TRBJ2-1,CASSQTVYNEQFF,TGTGCCAGCAGCCAAACAGTTTACAATGAGCAGTTCTTC
NA,TRBV5-6,TRBD2,TRBJ2-3,CASSLASGSRADTQYF,TGTGCCAGCAGCTTGGCTAGCGGGAGTCGCGCAGATACGCAGTATTTT
once,TRBV5-1,NA,TRBJ1-1,CASSLDPRRAEEAFF,TGCGCCAGCAGCTTGGACCCCCGCAGGGCCGAGGAAGCTTTCTTT
NA,TRBV18,NA,TRBJ2-6,CASSPGPGANVLTF,TGTGCCAGCTCACCAGGTCCTGGGGCCAACGTCCTGACTTTC
few,TRBV27,NA,TRBJ2-1,CASSLSGSQDEQFF,TGTGCCAGCAGTTTATCCGGGAGTCAGGATGAGCAGTTCTTC
NA,TRBV5-4,TRBD1,TRBJ2-4,CASSLEGQGARKNIQYF,TGTGCCAGCAGCTTGGAAGGGCAGGGGGCCCGCAAAAACATTCAGTACTTC
NA,TRBV9,TRBD2,TRBJ2-2,CASSAREGTGELFF,TGTGCCAGCAGCGCGAGGGAGGGAACCGGGGAGCTGTTTTTT
NA,TRBV3-1/TRBV3-2,NA,TRBJ2-5,CASSPGAGRETQYF,TGTGCCAGCAGCCCTGGGGCAGGGAGGGAGACCCAGTACTTC
NA,TRBV4-1,NA,TRBJ1-3,CASSQPGRAYGNTIYF,TGCGCCAGCAGCCAACCCGGCAGGGCGTATGGAAACACCATATATTTT
NA,TRBV27,TRBD2,TRBJ2-7,CASRGGAYEQYF,TGTGCCAGCAGGGGGGGGGCCTACGAGCAGTACTTC
NA,TRBV5-5,TRBD1,TRBJ1-6,CASSLGAGQGRRNSPLHF,TGTGCCAGCAGCTTGGGGGCCGGACAGGGGCGTAGGAATTCACCCCTCCACTTT
NA,TRBV6-5,NA,TRBJ2-3,CASTAYGASPDTQYF,TGTGCCAGCACCGCCTATGGAGCCAGTCCAGATACGCAGTATTTT
NA,TRBV29-1,NA,TRBJ2-1,CSGYRGSYNEQFF,TGCAGCGGTTATCGAGGGTCCTACAATGAGCAGTTCTTC
NA,TRBV7-8,TRBD2,TRBJ2-1,CASSSSGTAHNEQFF,TGTGCCAGCAGTTCAAGCGGGACCGCCCACAATGAGCAGTTCTTC
NA,TRBV19,TRBD1,TRBJ1-2,CASSARTGKGYTF,TGTGCCAGTAGTGCCCGGACAGGGAAAGGCTACACCTTC
NA,TRBV28,NA,TRBJ1-1,CASSRYPPGTVNTEAFF,TGTGCCAGCAGCCGCTACCCTCCGGGGACGGTGAACACTGAAGCTTTCTTT
NA,TRBV27,NA,TRBJ1-1,CASSFWRGGMNTEAFF,TGTGCCAGCAGTTTTTGGCGAGGGGGAATGAACACTGAAGCTTTCTTT
NA,TRBV11-2,NA,TRBJ1-1,CASSLVVGGNTEAFF,TGTGCCAGCAGCTTAGTGGTAGGGGGGAACACTGAAGCTTTCTTT
NA,TRBV9,TRBD1,TRBJ1-2,CASSAGTVYGYTF,TGTGCCAGCAGCGCCGGGACAGTCTATGGCTACACCTTC
NA,TRBV28,TRBD1,TRBJ2-7,CASRGTVYEQYF,TGTGCCAGCAGGGGGACAGTCTACGAGCAGTACTTC
NA,TRBV12-3/TRBV12-4,NA,TRBJ2-2,CASILHSTGELFF,TGTGCCAGCATCCTCCACAGTACCGGGGAGCTGTTTTTT
NA,TRBV19,NA,TRBJ2-3,CASSITGSGTDTQYF,TGTGCCAGTAGTATAACTGGGTCCGGCACAGATACGCAGTATTTT
few,TRBV18,NA,TRBJ2-7,CASSPEVRGWPRYF,TGTGCCAGCTCACCAGAGGTCAGGGGATGGCCGCGGTACTTC
NA,TRBV19,TRBD1,TRBJ2-1,CASNPDRAYNEQFF,TGTGCCAGTAATCCCGACAGGGCCTACAATGAGCAGTTCTTC